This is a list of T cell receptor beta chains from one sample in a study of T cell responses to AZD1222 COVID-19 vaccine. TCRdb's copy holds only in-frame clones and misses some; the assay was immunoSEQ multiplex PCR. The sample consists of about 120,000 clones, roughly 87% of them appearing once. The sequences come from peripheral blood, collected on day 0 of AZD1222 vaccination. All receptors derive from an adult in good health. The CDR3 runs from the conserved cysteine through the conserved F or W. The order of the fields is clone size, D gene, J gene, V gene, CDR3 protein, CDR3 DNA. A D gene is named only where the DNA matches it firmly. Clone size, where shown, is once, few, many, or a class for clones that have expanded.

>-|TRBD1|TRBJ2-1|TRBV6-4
CAGGQGAQNEQFF
TGTGCCGGGGGGCAGGGGGCGCAAAATGAGCAGTTCTTC
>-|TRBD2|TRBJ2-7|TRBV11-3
CASSKTVTSGYEQYF
TGTGCCAGCAGCAAGACAGTAACTAGCGGGTACGAGCAGTACTTC
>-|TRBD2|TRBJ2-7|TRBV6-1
CASSEFPREGDYEQYF
TGTGCCAGCAGTGAATTCCCCCGGGAGGGGGACTACGAGCAGTACTTC
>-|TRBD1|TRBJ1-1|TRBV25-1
CASSVTGQGASRTEAFF
TGTGCCAGCAGTGTAACGGGACAGGGGGCTTCGAGGACTGAAGCTTTCTTT
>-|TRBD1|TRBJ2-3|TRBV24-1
CATSDRGRETDTQYF
TGTGCCACCAGCGACAGGGGGCGGGAGACAGATACGCAGTATTTT
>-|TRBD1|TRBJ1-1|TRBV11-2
CASSGQGMNTEAFF
TGTGCCAGCAGCGGACAGGGAATGAACACTGAAGCTTTCTTT
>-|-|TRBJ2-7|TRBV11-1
CASSLGQNSYEQYF
TGTGCCAGCAGCTTAGGACAGAACTCCTACGAGCAGTACTTC
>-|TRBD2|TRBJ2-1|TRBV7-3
CASSATSGRSNEQFF
TGTGCCAGCAGCGCGACTAGCGGGAGGTCTAATGAGCAGTTCTTC
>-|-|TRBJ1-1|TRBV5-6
CASSLQYMNTEAFF
TGTGCCAGCAGCTTGCAGTACATGAACACTGAAGCTTTCTTT
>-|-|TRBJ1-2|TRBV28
CASSFVDSLYGYTF
TGTGCCAGCAGTTTCGTGGACAGCCTCTATGGCTACACCTTC
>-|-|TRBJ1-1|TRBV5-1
CASSLAGGANTEAFF
TGCGCCAGCAGCTTGGCTGGCGGGGCCAACACTGAAGCTTTCTTT
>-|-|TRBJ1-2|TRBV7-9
CASSWPDANYGYTF
TGTGCCAGCAGCTGGCCAGACGCTAACTATGGCTACACCTTC
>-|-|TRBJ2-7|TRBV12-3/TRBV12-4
CASSLRDTYEQYF
TGTGCCAGCAGCCTTCGGGACACCTACGAGCAGTACTTC
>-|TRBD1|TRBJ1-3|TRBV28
CASSLSGTGLSGNTIYF
TGTGCCAGCAGTTTATCCGGGACAGGGCTCTCTGGAAACACCATATATTTT
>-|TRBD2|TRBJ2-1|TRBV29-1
CSAWTSGPYNEQFF
TGCAGCGCATGGACTAGCGGGCCTTACAATGAGCAGTTCTTC
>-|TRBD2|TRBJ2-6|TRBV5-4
CASSPASGGSSGANVLTF
TGTGCCAGCAGCCCGGCTAGCGGGGGTAGCTCTGGGGCCAACGTCCTGACTTTC
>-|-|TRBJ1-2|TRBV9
CASSSPRRQNYGYTF
TGTGCCAGCAGCTCCCCCCGCAGACAGAACTATGGCTACACCTTC
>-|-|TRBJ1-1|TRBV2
CASSNRVSEAFF
TGTGCCAGCAGCAACAGGGTATCTGAAGCTTTCTTT
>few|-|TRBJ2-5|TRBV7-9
CASSRMGGPQETQYF
TGTGCCAGCAGCCGGATGGGCGGTCCCCAAGAGACCCAGTACTTC
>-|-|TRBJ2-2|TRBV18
CASSPLEGTGELFF
TGTGCCAGCTCACCGTTAGAAGGCACCGGGGAGCTGTTTTTT
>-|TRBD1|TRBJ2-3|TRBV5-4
CASSLRGQGLTDTQYF
TGTGCCAGCAGCTTGCGGGGACAGGGTCTAACGGATACGCAGTATTTT
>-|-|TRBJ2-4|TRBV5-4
CASSLVTGLAKNIQYF
TGTGCCAGCAGCTTGGTGACAGGATTAGCCAAAAACATTCAGTACTTC
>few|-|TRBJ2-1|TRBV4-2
CASSLRQASEQFF
TGTGCCAGCAGCTTACGACAAGCCTCGGAGCAGTTCTTC
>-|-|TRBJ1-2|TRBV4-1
CASSQGQGDGYGYTF
TGCGCCAGCAGCCAAGGGCAGGGTGATGGCTATGGCTACACCTTC
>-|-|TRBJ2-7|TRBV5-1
CASSPLGQGLDEQYF
TGCGCCAGCAGCCCCCTTGGGCAGGGTTTGGACGAGCAGTACTTC
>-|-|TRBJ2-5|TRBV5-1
CASGGGGQYQETQYF
TGCGCCAGCGGCGGTGGGGGCCAGTACCAAGAGACCCAGTACTTC
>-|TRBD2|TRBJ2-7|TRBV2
CASTPGLATYEQYF
TGTGCCAGCACTCCTGGACTAGCCACCTACGAGCAGTACTTC
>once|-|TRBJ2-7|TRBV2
CASSPSLYEQYF
TGTGCCAGCAGTCCGTCCCTCTACGAGCAGTACTTC
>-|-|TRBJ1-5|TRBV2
CASKLSPPEDQPQHF
TGTGCCAGCAAACTATCTCCCCCGGAGGATCAGCCCCAGCATTTT
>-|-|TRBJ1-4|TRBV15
CATRRLGGKGEKLFF
TGTGCCACCCGACGGTTAGGGGGAAAAGGTGAAAAACTGTTTTTT
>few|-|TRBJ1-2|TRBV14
CASSPLETFQFPYGYTF
TGTGCCAGCAGCCCTCTTGAGACATTCCAGTTTCCATATGGCTACACCTTC
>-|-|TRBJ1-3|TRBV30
CAWSVHSGDTIYF
TGTGCCTGGAGTGTACACTCTGGGGACACCATATATTTT
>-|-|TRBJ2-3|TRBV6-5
CASSYSLSGSQYF
TGTGCCAGCAGTTATTCCCTGTCGGGGTCGCAGTATTTT
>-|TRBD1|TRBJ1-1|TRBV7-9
CASSLGKGAAEAFF
TGTGCCAGCAGCTTAGGTAAGGGGGCCGCTGAAGCTTTCTTT
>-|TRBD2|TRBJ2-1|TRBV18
CASSPPFREGPVNEQFF
TGTGCCAGCTCACCACCGTTTAGGGAGGGCCCTGTCAATGAGCAGTTCTTC
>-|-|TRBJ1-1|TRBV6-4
CASSQRGGATEAFF
TGTGCCAGCAGCCAGCGGGGGGGGGCCACTGAAGCTTTCTTT
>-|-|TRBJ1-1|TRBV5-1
CASSLDGVVEVGTEAFF
TGCGCCAGCAGCTTGGACGGGGTGGTAGAAGTTGGCACTGAAGCTTTCTTT
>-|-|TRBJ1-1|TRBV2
CASKLILSPPTEAFF
TGTGCCAGCAAGCTTATCTTGAGCCCACCCACTGAAGCTTTCTTT
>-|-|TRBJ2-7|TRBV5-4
CASSFGGRVSEQYF
TGTGCCAGCAGCTTCGGGGGGCGGGTTTCCGAGCAGTACTTC
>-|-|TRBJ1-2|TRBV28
CASSLRGRNYGYTF
TGTGCCAGCAGTCTTCGGGGCAGGAACTATGGCTACACCTTC
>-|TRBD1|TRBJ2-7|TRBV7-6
CASSLAGTGTYEQYF
TGTGCCAGCAGCTTAGCTGGGACAGGGACCTACGAGCAGTACTTC
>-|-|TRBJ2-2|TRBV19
CASSIVAANTGELFF
TGTGCCAGTAGTATTGTAGCAGCGAACACCGGGGAGCTGTTTTTT
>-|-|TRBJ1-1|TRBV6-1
CASSEARTALATEAFF
TGTGCCAGCAGTGAAGCACGGACAGCTTTAGCCACTGAAGCTTTCTTT
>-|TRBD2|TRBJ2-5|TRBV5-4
CASSLAGGPRETQYF
TGTGCCAGCAGCCTAGCGGGAGGGCCTCGGGAGACCCAGTACTTC